These 29 T cell receptor beta chains were all obtained from the same sample, sequenced in a study of T cell responses to AZD1222 COVID-19 vaccine. Profiled with immunoSEQ multiplex PCR; TCRdb holds only in-frame clones, not every one. The sample holds 110,000 or so clones, roughly nine tenths seen once. The sequencing used peripheral blood, collected on day 0 of AZD1222 vaccination. The receptor source for this set is an adult in good health.

Details on this clone: The same CDR3 also results from other DNA sequences found in this sample. This chain uses TRBV18 with TRBJ1-1; D unclear. CDR3 length: 13 amino acids. The germline V and J ends were trimmed by 2 bases and 1 base, with 5 bases remaining between them. Germline V gene data show CDR1 as KGHSH and CDR2 as LQKENI. Here the CDR3 reads CASSPGQNTEAFF. The CDR3 nucleotides read TGTGCCAGCTCACCAGGGCAGAACACTGAAGCTTTCTTT.

This clone has just one count. The rearrangement uses TRBV4-1 and TRBJ2-6, with 8 positions matching TRBD1. The CDR3 runs 16 residues. Germline trimming cut 2 bases from V and 4 bases from J; bases unmatched to any gene: 4. Germline V lookup: CDR1 MGHRA, CDR2 YSYEKL. The CDR3 DNA sequence: TGCGCCAGCAGCCAAACAGGGGGAATGGGGGCCAACGTCCTGACTTTC. As protein: CASSQTGGMGANVLTF.

This clone was counted between two and nine times. V gene TRBV5-4 combines with J gene TRBJ2-1, with D maybe TRBD2 (6 bases). With 0 bases removed from V and 10 bases from J, the gap between germline ends came to 8 bases. The CDR3 sequence is 12 residues long. Germline loops: CDR1 SGHNT, CDR2 YYREEE (reference sequence). CDR3 in DNA: TGTGCCAGCAGCTTGGGGGGGGAGGAGCAGTTCTTC. Its translation is CASSLGGEEQFF.

The chain recombines TRBV2 with TRBJ1-1; a possible D gene is TRBD1 (6 bases). The CDR3 has 14 amino acids. Germline CDR1 is SNHLY and CDR2 is FYNNEI. With 7 bases removed from V and 8 bases from J, the gap between germline ends came to 20 bases. CDR3 nucleotides: TGTGCCAGCAAACCGGACCTAGGGGGTGACGAAGCTTTCTTT. Amino acids: CASKPDLGGDEAFF.

This sequence joins TRBV6-5 and TRBJ1-1, with a tentative D call TRBD1 (5 bases). There are 15 residues in the CDR3. Trimming removed 5 bases at V and 5 bases at J, with 18 bases between. CDR1 MNHEY and CDR2 SVGAGI come from the germline V gene. CDR3 DNA sequence: TGTGCCAGCAGTCGGGGCCAAGTGGGAGGGACTGAAGCTTTCTTT. Amino acids: CASSRGQVGGTEAFF.

CDR3 bases: TGTGCCAGCAGCTTGGTGGGACAGGGCACAGATACGCAGTATTTT. Amino acid sequence: CASSLVGQGTDTQYF. The V and J genes are TRBV5-6 and TRBJ2-3; TRBD1 agrees at 8 bases. The V and J ends lost 0 bases and 1 base, in that order; junction bases with no gene match: 1. CDR1 SGHDT and CDR2 YYEEEE come from the germline V gene. The CDR3 is 15 amino acids.

There are a few counts of this clone. The rearrangement links TRBV7-6 to TRBJ1-1; weak D call: TRBD1 (5 bases). Germline V CDR1 and CDR2: SGHVS, FNYEAQ. V lost 9 bases to trimming and J lost 5 bases, with 19 bases between them. This CDR3 contains 14 residues. CDR3 in DNA: TGTGCCAGTAGAGGAGGAAACTGGGGGACTGAAGCTTTCTTT. Protein product: CASRGGNWGTEAFF.

The rearrangement uses TRBV7-8 and TRBJ1-2; D gene unclear. The CDR3 totals 14 residues. V was trimmed by 5 bases and J by 4 bases, leaving 14 bases between them. Looked up from germline, CDR1 is SGHVS and CDR2 is FQNEAQ. DNA of the CDR3: TGTGCCAGCAGCGCCAGGCCTGAGGGCTATGGCTACACCTTC. The encoded protein is CASSARPEGYGYTF.

The chain has TRBV2 and TRBJ1-1; D remains unclear. CDR1 is SNHLY, CDR2 FYNNEI, per germline. Deletions cut 2 bases from V and 3 bases from J, with 10 bases between. The CDR3 has 14 amino acids. The CDR3 reads CASSENPPYTEAFF. The CDR3 region has the DNA TGTGCCAGCAGTGAAAATCCACCCTACACTGAAGCTTTCTTT.

The genes are TRBV5-6 and TRBJ1-1, with 7 bases lining up with TRBD1. Per germline, CDR1 SGHDT and CDR2 YYEEEE. This CDR3 contains 16 residues. With V trimmed by 0 bases and J by 1 base, 6 bases remained unmatched. The CDR3 region has the DNA TGTGCCAGCAGCTTGGATCAGGGGGTGGGGAACACTGAAGCTTTCTTT. It specifies CASSLDQGVGNTEAFF. Full variable domain (missing parts from reference TRBV5-6 and TRBJ1-1): DAGVTQSPTHLIKTRGQQVTLRCSPKSGHDTVSWYQQALGQGPQFIFQYYEEEERQRGNFPDRFSGHQFPNYSSELNVNALLLGDSALYLCASSLDQGVGNTEAFFGQGTRLTVV.

The genes are TRBV11-2 and TRBJ2-2, with 9 bases fitting TRBD1. Germline V gene lookup returns CDR1 SGHAT and CDR2 FQNNGV. The CDR3 length is 16 residues. V lost 3 bases, J lost 4 bases, and 6 bases stayed unmatched. Here the CDR3 reads CASSFRDRATTGELFF. CDR3 sequence (DNA): TGTGCCAGCAGCTTCCGGGACAGGGCGACCACCGGGGAGCTGTTTTTT.

On this clone itself: The sample holds other DNA sequences that translate to the same CDR3. This sequence joins TRBV18 and TRBJ1-5; D not certain. Germline V gives CDR1 KGHSH, CDR2 LQKENI. The CDR3 sequence is 13 residues long. Trimming left V 2 bases short and J 4 bases short, with 6 bases between. DNA of the CDR3: TGTGCCAGCTCACCAGGAGAAAATCAGCCCCAGCATTTT. It translates to CASSPGENQPQHF. Full variable domain (rest looked up from reference TRBV18 and TRBJ1-5): NAGVMQNPRHLVRRRGQEARLRCSPMKGHSHVYWYRQLPEEGLKFMVYLQKENIIDESGMPKERFSAEFPKEGPSILRIQQVVRGDSAAYFCASSPGENQPQHFGDGTRLSIL.

The chain employs TRBV10-3 and TRBJ1-5; D gene uncertain. The CDR3 contains 15 residues. Germline V gene sequence: CDR1 ENHRY, CDR2 SYGVKD. Deletions cut 8 bases from V and 3 bases from J, with 17 bases between. In DNA form, the CDR3 reads TGTGCCATCGCACCCGGAAGTACGGACAATCAGCCCCAGCATTTT. Residues: CAIAPGSTDNQPQHF.

This clone was detected a few times. The CDR3, as DNA: TGTGCCAGCAATCGCGTTCAGGCCGACACTGAAGCTTTCTTT. Encoded protein: CASNRVQADTEAFF. The chain couples TRBV7-8 to TRBJ1-1; no clear D gene. The CDR3 runs 14 residues. The ends were cut back, 7 bases at V and 3 bases at J, with 15 bases in the middle. Germline V gives CDR1 SGHVS, CDR2 FQNEAQ.

This clone was observed a single time. This chain links TRBV2 with TRBJ2-2; D gene ambiguous. CDR3 length: 11 amino acids. Germline values: CDR1 SNHLY, CDR2 FYNNEI. V lost 5 bases to trimming and J lost 6 bases, with 4 bases between them. DNA of the CDR3: TGTGCCAGCAGTAGAGCCGGGGAGCTGTTTTTT. Translating it yields CASSRAGELFF.

The chain is built from TRBV6-5 and TRBJ1-2; D is uncertain. The germline CDR1 and CDR2 sequences are MNHEY and SVGAGI. The CDR3 totals 15 residues. Trimming cost V 2 bases and J 0 bases, with 10 bases left between them. The CDR3 is CASSYDQLANYGYTF. The CDR3 region has the DNA TGTGCCAGCAGTTACGATCAGTTAGCTAACTATGGCTACACCTTC.

The V gene is TRBV5-8, the J gene TRBJ1-2; no firm D call. V dropped 1 base and J dropped 5 bases, with 6 bases sitting between them. This CDR3 is built from 12 residues. Germline values: CDR1 SGHTS, CDR2 YDEGEE. CDR3 DNA sequence: TGTGCCAGCAGCTTGAAGGAATATGGCTACACCTTC. Translated, it gives CASSLKEYGYTF.

This chain connects TRBV10-1 to TRBJ2-5; 8 positions agree with TRBD2. In germline, CDR1 is WNHNN, CDR2 SYGVQD (reference sequence). The CDR3 runs to 13 residues. With V trimmed by 6 bases and J by 5 bases, 5 bases remained unmatched. The CDR3 region has the DNA TGCGCCAGCAGCCCCGGGACTAGGGAGACCCAGTACTTC. This encodes CASSPGTRETQYF.

A word on this clone: The same CDR3 is also encoded by other DNA sequences in this sample. The chain joins TRBV29-1 to TRBJ1-1; D uncertain. The CDR3 is 14 amino acids. V lost 5 bases and J lost 3, with 16 bases in between. CDR1 SQVTM and CDR2 ANQGSEA come from the germline V gene. The CDR3: CSVRKRLGDTEAFF. The CDR3 nucleotides read TGCAGCGTTCGGAAACGTCTGGGCGACACTGAAGCTTTCTTT.

The count of this clone is one. This rearrangement joins TRBV18 to TRBJ2-1, with 10 positions matching TRBD1. V was pared by 4 bases and J by 2 bases, with 5 bases of the junction left unmatched. This CDR3 has 16 amino acids. CDR1 KGHSH and CDR2 LQKENI come from the germline V gene. This CDR3 reads CASSLRQGATYNEQFF. CDR3 nucleotides: TGTGCCAGCTCACTTAGACAGGGGGCGACCTACAATGAGCAGTTCTTC. Full variable domain (remainder filled in from reference TRBV18 and TRBJ2-1): NAGVMQNPRHLVRRRGQEARLRCSPMKGHSHVYWYRQLPEEGLKFMVYLQKENIIDESGMPKERFSAEFPKEGPSILRIQQVVRGDSAAYFCASSLRQGATYNEQFFGPGTRLTVL.

The chain uses TRBV19 and TRBJ2-2; D not resolved. V was trimmed by 2 bases and J by 1 base, leaving 8 bases between them. Germline CDR1 is LNHDA and CDR2 is SQIVND (reference sequence). The CDR3 is 15 residues long. CDR3 nucleotides: TGTGCCAGTAGTATACGTGCTCAGAACACCGGGGAGCTGTTTTTT. Its translation: CASSIRAQNTGELFF.

The J gene is TRBJ2-1, the V gene TRBV5-1; 12 nucleotides align to TRBD2. Germline V CDR1 and CDR2: SGHRS, YFSETQ. CDR3 length equals 16 residues. The V gene end was trimmed by 4 bases and the J gene end by 6 bases; junction bases not matched to a gene: 8. The CDR3 loop reads CASSSARTSGVNEQFF. In DNA form, the CDR3 reads TGCGCCAGCAGCAGCGCCCGGACTAGCGGGGTCAATGAGCAGTTCTTC.

The chain uses TRBV12-3 or TRBV12-4 and TRBJ2-2; D gene uncertain. The V gene lost 4 bases and the J gene lost 7 bases, with 7 bases spanning the gap. This CDR3 region has 12 residues. The CDR3 DNA follows: TGTGCCAGCAGTTGGAGTAACGGGGAGCTGTTTTTT. Protein product: CASSWSNGELFF.

This rearrangement joins TRBV7-9 to TRBJ1-1, with D unclear. With 2 bases removed from V and 4 bases from J, the gap between germline ends came to 11 bases. There are 14 residues in the CDR3. Looked up from germline, CDR1 is SEHNR and CDR2 is FQNEAQ (reference sequence). The CDR3 sequence is CASSLRASGTEAFF. CDR3 coding DNA: TGTGCCAGCAGCTTAAGGGCGTCGGGCACTGAAGCTTTCTTT.

The CDR3 sequence: CASKLQALSYEQYF. In DNA, the CDR3 is TGTGCCAGCAAGCTACAGGCACTCTCCTACGAGCAGTACTTC. V gene TRBV27 combines with J gene TRBJ2-7; possibly TRBD1 for D (5 bases). Germline V gives CDR1 MNHEY, CDR2 SMNVEV (reference sequence). The V and J ends lost 7 bases and 0 bases respectively, with 13 bases between them. The CDR3 extends over 14 amino acids.

The gene calls are TRBV5-1 and TRBJ2-7, with a weak D call TRBD2 (6 bases). Deletions cut 0 bases from V and 0 bases from J, with 10 bases between. The CDR3 runs 15 residues. In germline, CDR1 is SGHRS, CDR2 YFSETQ. CDR3 DNA: TGCGCCAGCAGCTTGGATGCAGCGGGCTCCTACGAGCAGTACTTC. This translates into CASSLDAAGSYEQYF.

The V and J genes are TRBV9 and TRBJ1-2, with 7 bases aligning to TRBD1. V shed 0 bases and J 7 bases; nucleotides not matched to a gene: 6. Germline-derived CDR1 and CDR2 are SGDLS and YYNGEE. The CDR3 spans 14 residues. CDR3 in DNA: TGTGCCAGCAGCGTAGGAGACAGGGAGGGTGGCTACACCTTC. Its translation: CASSVGDREGGYTF. The full variable domain, in which reference TRBV9 and TRBJ1-2 provide the parts outside the CDR3, is DSGVTQTPKHLITATGQRVTLRCSPRSGDLSVYWYQQSLDQGLQFLIQYYNGEERAKGNILERFSAQQFPDLHSELNLSSLELGDSALYFCASSVGDREGGYTFGSGTRLTVV.

V is TRBV4-1 and J is TRBJ2-4, with D possibly TRBD1 on 5 matching bases. Germline V gene sequence: CDR1 MGHRA, CDR2 YSYEKL. The CDR3 is 15 residues long. Trimming stripped 7 bases from V and 1 base from J, with 14 bases between. The CDR3 region has the DNA TGCGCCAGCAACCCCAGGGCAGGGGCCAAAAACATTCAGTACTTC. Its translation is CASNPRAGAKNIQYF.

CDR3 in DNA: TGTGCCAGCGGTCGGGCGGGAGGGAACCTCAATGAGCAGTTCTTC. It specifies CASGRAGGNLNEQFF. This chain connects TRBV9 to TRBJ2-1, with 9 bases matching TRBD2. Germline assignment: CDR1 SGDLS and CDR2 YYNGEE. This CDR3 is 15 amino acids long. J gave up 6 bases and V 7 bases, and 11 bases lay outside the gene matches.